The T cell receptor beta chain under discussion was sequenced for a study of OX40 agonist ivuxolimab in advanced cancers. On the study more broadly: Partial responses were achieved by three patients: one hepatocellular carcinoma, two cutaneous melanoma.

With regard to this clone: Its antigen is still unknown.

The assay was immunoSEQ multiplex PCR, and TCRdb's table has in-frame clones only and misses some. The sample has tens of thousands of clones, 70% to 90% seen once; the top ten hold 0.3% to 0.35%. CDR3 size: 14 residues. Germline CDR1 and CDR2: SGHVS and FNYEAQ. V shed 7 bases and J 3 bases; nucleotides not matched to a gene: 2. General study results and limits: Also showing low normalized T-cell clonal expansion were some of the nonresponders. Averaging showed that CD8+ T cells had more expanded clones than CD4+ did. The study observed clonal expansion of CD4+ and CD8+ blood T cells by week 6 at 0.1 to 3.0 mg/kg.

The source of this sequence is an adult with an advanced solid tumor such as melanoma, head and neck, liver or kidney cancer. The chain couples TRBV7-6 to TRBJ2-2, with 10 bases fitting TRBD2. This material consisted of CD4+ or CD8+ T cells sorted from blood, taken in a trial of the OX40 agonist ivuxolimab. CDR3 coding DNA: TGTGCCAGCAAAGGACTAGCGGACACCGGGGAGCTGTTTTTT. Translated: CASKGLADTGELFF.